The 19 T cell receptor beta chains presented below share a single source sample, sequenced in a study of T-cell memory formation after mild COVID-19. TCRdb reanalysed the 5' RACE reads using MiXCR and keeps one entry per CDR3 protein. Of tens of thousands of distinct CDR3 sequences in the sample, roughly 15% were seen once. Sequencing was done on a sample of PBMCs or a T cell subset sorted from them (not recorded which). Every receptor here comes from a man between 18 and 29 years old who had mild COVID-19 (a few samples of this study predate the infection). Cell type and time point are not known.

Notes on this clonotype: The junction departs from the called germline gene at one end, perhaps through a read error. The J gene is TRBJ2-7, the V gene TRBV6-5; TRBD1 agrees at 8 bases. Germline V lookup: CDR1 MNHEY, CDR2 SVGAGI. This CDR3 spans 13 amino acids. The CDR3 sequence is CASSFDRGYDQYF. The DNA for the CDR3 is TGTGCCAGCAGCTTCGACAGGGGCTACGATCAGTACTTC.

This clonotype has ten or more counts. The chain combines TRBV6-5 with TRBJ2-1, with D possibly matching TRBD2 (7 bases). Germline loops: CDR1 MNHEY, CDR2 SVGAGI. CDR3 length equals 15 residues. With 1 base removed from V and 7 bases from J, the gap between germline ends came to 14 bases. CDR3: CASSYYPGGRNEQFF. CDR3 in DNA: TGTGCCAGCAGTTACTACCCGGGGGGCAGGAATGAGCAGTTCTTC.

V is TRBV6-4 and J is TRBJ2-3, with 10 bases lining up with TRBD1. Trimming took 6 bases from V and 6 from J; bases not matched to a gene: 6. Germline V gene data show CDR1 as MRHNA and CDR2 as SNTAGT. The CDR3 is 14 residues long. CDR3 bases: TGTGCCAGCAGCGAGACAGGGGGCGCGGATACGCAGTATTTT. Residues: CASSETGGADTQYF.

The V call is TRBV19, the J call TRBJ2-1; 11 bases agree with TRBD2. Germline-derived CDR1 and CDR2 are LNHDA and SQIVND (reference sequence). The CDR3 runs to 16 residues. Losses at the gene ends were 5 bases for V and 3 bases for J; bases not matched to a gene: 6. The CDR3 DNA is TGTGCCAGTAGTTCTCCGACTAGCGGGGTCTACAATGAGCAGTTCTTC. Protein sequence: CASSSPTSGVYNEQFF.

This clonotype has just a few counts. The genes are TRBV12-3 or TRBV12-4 and TRBJ2-7; D unclear. Trimming took off 1 base at V and 2 bases at J, with 9 bases between the two ends. The CDR3 consists of 14 residues. The CDR3 DNA is TGTGCCAGCAGTTTAGGGGGTAACACCTACGAGCAGTACGTC. Protein product: CASSLGGNTYEQYV.

This clonotype appeared a few times. The chain has TRBV24-1 and TRBJ2-1; no firm D call. CDR3 size: 15 residues. From germline, CDR1 is KGHDR and CDR2 SFDVKD. The V gene lost 7 bases and the J gene lost 1 base, with 13 bases spanning the gap. The CDR3 here is CATRVAKGSYNEQFF. CDR3 in DNA: TGTGCCACCAGGGTCGCCAAGGGATCCTACAATGAGCAGTTCTTC.

This clonotype was detected only once. The chain uses TRBV12-3 or TRBV12-4 and TRBJ1-1; D is unclear. The CDR3 extends over 11 amino acids. V lost 3 bases to trimming and J lost 12 bases, with 11 bases between them. DNA for the CDR3: TGTGCCAGCAGTTTTCGAGGGATGACTTTCTTT. Amino acids: CASSFRGMTFF.

V usage is TRBV7-7 and J usage is TRBJ2-1, with 9 positions matching TRBD2. The germline V gene has CDR1 SSHAT and CDR2 FNYEAQ (reference sequence). The CDR3 contains 14 residues. The CDR3 sequence is CATSGGGGGNEQFF. The CDR3 DNA sequence: TGTGCTACCTCGGGAGGCGGGGGGGGCAATGAGCAGTTCTTC. The full variable domain, completed using reference TRBV7-7 and TRBJ2-1, is GAGVSQSPRYKVTKRGQDVTLRCDPISSHATLYWYQQALGQGPEFLTYFNYEAQPDKSGLPSDRFSAERPEGSISTLTIQRTEQRDSAMYRCATSGGGGGNEQFFGPGTRLTVL.

This clonotype was recorded at least ten times. The chain employs TRBV4-2 and TRBJ2-3; TRBD2 aligns across 15 bases. This CDR3 is built from 19 residues. The J segment lost 2 bases and the V segment lost 1 base, leaving 7 bases of the junction unmatched. Germline V gene data show CDR1 as LGHNA and CDR2 as YNFKEQ. The CDR3: CASSQAGTSGGLSTDTQYF. CDR3 coding DNA: TGTGCCAGCAGCCAAGCCGGGACTAGCGGGGGGCTTTCCACAGATACGCAGTATTTT.

The chain carries TRBV7-8 and TRBJ2-7, with TRBD2 identical over 7 bases. After removal of 5 bases from V and 7 bases from J, the junction contained 8 bases not matched to a gene. Germline-derived CDR1 and CDR2 are SGHVS and FQNEAQ. The CDR3 length is 13 residues. The CDR3 region has the DNA TGTGCCAGCAGCCCAGGTTTAGCGGGTGAGCAGTACTTC. This gives the protein CASSPGLAGEQYF. Variable domain in full (rest from reference TRBV7-8 and TRBJ2-7): GAGVSQSPRYKVAKRGQDVALRCDPISGHVSLFWYQQALGQGPEFLTYFQNEAQLDKSGLPSDRFFAERPEGSVSTLKIQRTQQEDSAVYLCASSPGLAGEQYFGPGTRLTVT.

The chain carries TRBV7-9 and TRBJ2-1; a possible D gene is TRBD1 (5 bases). V dropped 0 bases and J dropped 6 bases, with 12 bases sitting between them. The CDR3 consists of 15 residues. Per the germline V gene, CDR1 is SEHNR and CDR2 is FQNEAQ (reference sequence). CDR3 nucleotides: TGTGCCAGCAGCTTAGCGCGGCAGGGTTTCAATGAGCAGTTCTTC. As protein: CASSLARQGFNEQFF.

This clonotype has just a few counts. This rearrangement joins TRBV6-2 or TRBV6-3 to TRBJ2-5; TRBD1 matches at 7 bases. The CDR3 contains 14 residues. From germline, CDR1 is MNHEY and CDR2 SVGEGT. J gave up 5 bases and V 0 bases, and 3 bases lay outside the gene matches. In nucleotides, the CDR3 is TGTGCCAGCAGTTACTCGACAGGGCTCGAGACCCAGTACTTC. Residues: CASSYSTGLETQYF.

The chain combines TRBV24-1 with TRBJ2-3; 8 nucleotides match TRBD2. In germline, CDR1 is KGHDR, CDR2 SFDVKD. This CDR3 is 13 amino acids long. Trimming took 10 bases from V and 1 from J; bases not matched to a gene: 3. This CDR3 reads CATGGGRTDTQYF. CDR3 DNA sequence: TGTGCCACTGGCGGGGGGCGCACAGATACGCAGTATTTT.

The sample holds one count of this clonotype. J is TRBJ1-1 and V is TRBV7-8, with a possible D match to TRBD1 (5 bases). CDR1 is SGHVS, CDR2 FQNEAQ, per germline. The germline V and J ends were trimmed by 3 bases and 0 bases, with 11 bases remaining between them. The CDR3 is 15 amino acids. The DNA of the CDR3 is TGTGCCAGCAGCTTCGCAGGGTACATGAACACTGAAGCTTTCTTT. It is translated as CASSFAGYMNTEAFF.

This clonotype was found a few times. The chain's CDR3 is CATSRENGPPYF. The CDR3, as DNA: TGTGCCACCAGCAGAGAGAATGGACCACCGTACTTC. The chain recombines TRBV15 with TRBJ2-5; D not resolved. V was clipped by 0 bases and J by 13 bases, with 12 bases between them. The length of the CDR3 is 12 residues. Germline values: CDR1 LNHNV, CDR2 YYDKDF (reference sequence).

This clonotype was seen just once. V and J are TRBV5-1 and TRBJ1-1, with D uncertain. Germline V lookup: CDR1 SGHRS, CDR2 YFSETQ. V was clipped by 0 bases and J by 5 bases, with 8 bases between them. The CDR3 consists of 13 residues. CDR3 DNA: TGCGCCAGCAGCTTGGGTCGAGAAACTGAAGCTTTCTTT. Residues: CASSLGRETEAFF.

The chain employs TRBV5-1 and TRBJ1-1; TRBD1 agrees at 7 bases. The trim removed 5 bases at V and 8 bases at J, leaving 12 bases unmatched. Germline values: CDR1 SGHRS, CDR2 YFSETQ. The CDR3 has 14 residues. The CDR3, as DNA: TGCGCCAGCAGTCGTGCCGGGACAGAGATAGAAGCTTTCTTT. It specifies CASSRAGTEIEAFF.

CDR3 DNA sequence: TGCAGTGCTAAGACCAGACTAGCGGGGGGGCGGCCCACAGATACGCAGTATTTT. This translates into CSAKTRLAGGRPTDTQYF. The chain carries TRBV20-1 and TRBJ2-3; 14 nucleotides align to TRBD2. This CDR3 region has 18 residues. The V segment lost 4 bases and the J segment 2 bases; nucleotides outside the gene matches: 11. Germline V gene lookup returns CDR1 DFQATT and CDR2 SNEGSKA (reference sequence).

The rearrangement uses TRBV7-9 and TRBJ2-3; 9 nucleotides align to TRBD2. Germline CDR1 and CDR2: SEHNR and FQNEAQ (reference sequence). V was pared by 4 bases and J by 1 base, with 6 bases of the junction left unmatched. This CDR3 has 16 amino acids. This CDR3 is CASSSRGGLGTDTQYF. The CDR3 DNA is TGTGCCAGCAGCTCGCGGGGGGGCCTGGGCACAGATACGCAGTATTTT. Full variable domain (rest looked up from reference TRBV7-9 and TRBJ2-3): DTGVSQNPRHKITKRGQNVTFRCDPISEHNRLYWYRQTLGQGPEFLTYFQNEAQLEKSRLLSDRFSAERPKGSFSTLEIQRTEQGDSAMYLCASSSRGGLGTDTQYFGPGTRLTVL.